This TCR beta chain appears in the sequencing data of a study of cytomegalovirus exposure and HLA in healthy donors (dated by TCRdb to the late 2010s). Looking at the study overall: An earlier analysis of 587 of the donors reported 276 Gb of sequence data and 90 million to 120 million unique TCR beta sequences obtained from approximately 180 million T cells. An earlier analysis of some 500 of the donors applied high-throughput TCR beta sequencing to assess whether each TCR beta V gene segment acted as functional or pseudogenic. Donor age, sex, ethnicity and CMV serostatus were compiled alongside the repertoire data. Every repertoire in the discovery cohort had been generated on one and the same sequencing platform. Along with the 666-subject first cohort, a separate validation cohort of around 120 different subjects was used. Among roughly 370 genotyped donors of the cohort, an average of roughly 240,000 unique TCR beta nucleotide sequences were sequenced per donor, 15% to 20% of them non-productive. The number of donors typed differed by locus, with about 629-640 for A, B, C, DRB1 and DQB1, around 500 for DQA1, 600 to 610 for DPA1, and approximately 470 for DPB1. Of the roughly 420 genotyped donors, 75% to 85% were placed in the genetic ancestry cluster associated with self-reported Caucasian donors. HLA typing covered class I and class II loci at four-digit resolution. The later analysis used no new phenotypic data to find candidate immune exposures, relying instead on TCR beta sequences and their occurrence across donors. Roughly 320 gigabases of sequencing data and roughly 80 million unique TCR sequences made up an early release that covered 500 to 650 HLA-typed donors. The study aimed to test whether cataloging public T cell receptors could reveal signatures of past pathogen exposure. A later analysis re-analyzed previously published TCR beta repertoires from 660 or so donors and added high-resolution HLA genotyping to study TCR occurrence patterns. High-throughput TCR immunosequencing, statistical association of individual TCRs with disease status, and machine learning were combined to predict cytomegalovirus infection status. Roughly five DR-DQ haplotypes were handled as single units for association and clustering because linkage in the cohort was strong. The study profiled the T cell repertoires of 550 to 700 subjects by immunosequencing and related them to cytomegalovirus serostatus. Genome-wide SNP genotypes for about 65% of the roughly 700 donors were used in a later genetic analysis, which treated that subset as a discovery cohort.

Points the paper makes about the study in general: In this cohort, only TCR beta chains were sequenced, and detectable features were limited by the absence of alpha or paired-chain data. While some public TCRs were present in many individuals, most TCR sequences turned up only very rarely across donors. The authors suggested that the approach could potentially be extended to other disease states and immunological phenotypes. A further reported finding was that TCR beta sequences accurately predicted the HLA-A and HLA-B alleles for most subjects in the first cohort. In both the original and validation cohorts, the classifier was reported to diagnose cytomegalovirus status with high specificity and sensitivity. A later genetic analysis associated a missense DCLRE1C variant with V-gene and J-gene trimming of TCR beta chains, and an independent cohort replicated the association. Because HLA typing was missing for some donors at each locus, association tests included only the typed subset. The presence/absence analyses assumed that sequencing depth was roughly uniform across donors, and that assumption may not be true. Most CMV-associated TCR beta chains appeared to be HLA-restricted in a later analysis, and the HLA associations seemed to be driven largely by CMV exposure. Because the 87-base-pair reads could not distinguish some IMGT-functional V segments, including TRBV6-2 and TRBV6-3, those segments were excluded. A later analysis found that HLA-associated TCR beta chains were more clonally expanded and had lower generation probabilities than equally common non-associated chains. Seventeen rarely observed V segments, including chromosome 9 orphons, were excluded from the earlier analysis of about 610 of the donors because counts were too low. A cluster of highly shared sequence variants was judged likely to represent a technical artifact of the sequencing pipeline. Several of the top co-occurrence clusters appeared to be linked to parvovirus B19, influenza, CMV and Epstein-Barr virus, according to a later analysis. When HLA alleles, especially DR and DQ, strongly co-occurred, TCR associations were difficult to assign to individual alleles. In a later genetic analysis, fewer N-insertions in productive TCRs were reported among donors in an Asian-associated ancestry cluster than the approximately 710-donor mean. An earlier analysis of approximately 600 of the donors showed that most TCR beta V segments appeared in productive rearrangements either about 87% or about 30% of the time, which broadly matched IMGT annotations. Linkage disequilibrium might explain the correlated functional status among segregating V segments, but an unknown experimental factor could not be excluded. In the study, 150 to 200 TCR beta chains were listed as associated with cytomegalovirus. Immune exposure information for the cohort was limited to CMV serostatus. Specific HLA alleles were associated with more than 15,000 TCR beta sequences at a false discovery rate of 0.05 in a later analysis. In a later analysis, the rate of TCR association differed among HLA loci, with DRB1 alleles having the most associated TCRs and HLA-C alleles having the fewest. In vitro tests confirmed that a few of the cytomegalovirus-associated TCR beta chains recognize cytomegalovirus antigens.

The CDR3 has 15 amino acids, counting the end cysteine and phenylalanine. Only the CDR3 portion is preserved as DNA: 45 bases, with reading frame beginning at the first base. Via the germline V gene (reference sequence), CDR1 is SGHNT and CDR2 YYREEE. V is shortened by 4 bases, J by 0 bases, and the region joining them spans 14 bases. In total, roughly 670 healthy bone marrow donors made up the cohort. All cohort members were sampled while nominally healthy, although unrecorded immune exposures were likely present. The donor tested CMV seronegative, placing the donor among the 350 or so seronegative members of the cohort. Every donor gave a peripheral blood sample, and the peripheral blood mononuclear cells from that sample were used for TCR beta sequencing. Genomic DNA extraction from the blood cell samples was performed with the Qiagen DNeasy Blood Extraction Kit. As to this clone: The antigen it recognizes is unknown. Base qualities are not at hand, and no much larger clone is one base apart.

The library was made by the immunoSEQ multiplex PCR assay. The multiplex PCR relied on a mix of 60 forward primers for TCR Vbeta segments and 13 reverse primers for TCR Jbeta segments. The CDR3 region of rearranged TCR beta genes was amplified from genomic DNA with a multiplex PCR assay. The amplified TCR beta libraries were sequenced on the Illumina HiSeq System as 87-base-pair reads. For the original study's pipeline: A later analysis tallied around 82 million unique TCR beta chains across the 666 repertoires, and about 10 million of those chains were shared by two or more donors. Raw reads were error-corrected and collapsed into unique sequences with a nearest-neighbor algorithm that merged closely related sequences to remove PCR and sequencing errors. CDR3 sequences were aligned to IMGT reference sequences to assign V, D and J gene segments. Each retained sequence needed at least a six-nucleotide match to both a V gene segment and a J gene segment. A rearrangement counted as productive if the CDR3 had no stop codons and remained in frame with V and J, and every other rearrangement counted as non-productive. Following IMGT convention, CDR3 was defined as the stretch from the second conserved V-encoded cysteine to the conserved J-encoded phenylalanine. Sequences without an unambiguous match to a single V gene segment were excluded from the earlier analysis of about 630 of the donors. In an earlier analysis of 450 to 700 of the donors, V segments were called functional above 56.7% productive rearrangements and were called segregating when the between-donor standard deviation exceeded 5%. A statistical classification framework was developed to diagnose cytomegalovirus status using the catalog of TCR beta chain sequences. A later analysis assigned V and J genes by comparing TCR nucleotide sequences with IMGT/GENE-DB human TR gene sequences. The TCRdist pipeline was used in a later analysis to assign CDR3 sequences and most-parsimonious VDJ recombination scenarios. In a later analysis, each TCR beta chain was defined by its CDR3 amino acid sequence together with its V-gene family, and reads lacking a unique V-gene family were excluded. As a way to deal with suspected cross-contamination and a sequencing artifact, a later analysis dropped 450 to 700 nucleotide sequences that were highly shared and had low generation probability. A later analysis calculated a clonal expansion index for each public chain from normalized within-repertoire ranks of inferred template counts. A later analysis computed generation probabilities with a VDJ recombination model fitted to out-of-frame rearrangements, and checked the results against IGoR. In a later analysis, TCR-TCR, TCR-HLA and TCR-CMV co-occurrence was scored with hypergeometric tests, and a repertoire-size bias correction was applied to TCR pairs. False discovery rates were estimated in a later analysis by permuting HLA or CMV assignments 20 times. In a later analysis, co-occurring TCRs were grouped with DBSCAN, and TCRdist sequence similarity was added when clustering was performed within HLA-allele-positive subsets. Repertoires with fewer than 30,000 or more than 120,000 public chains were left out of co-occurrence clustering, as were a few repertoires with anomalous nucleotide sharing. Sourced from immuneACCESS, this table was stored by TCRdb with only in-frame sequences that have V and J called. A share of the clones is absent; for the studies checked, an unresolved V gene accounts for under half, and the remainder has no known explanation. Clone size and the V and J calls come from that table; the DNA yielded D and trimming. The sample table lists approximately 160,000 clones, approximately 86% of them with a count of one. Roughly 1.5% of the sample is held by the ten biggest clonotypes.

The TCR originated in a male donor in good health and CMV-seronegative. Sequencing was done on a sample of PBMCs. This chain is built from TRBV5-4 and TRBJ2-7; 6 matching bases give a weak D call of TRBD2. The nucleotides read TGTGCCAGCAGCGGGGCGGGGTGGAGCTCCTACGAGCAGTACTTC. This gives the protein CASSGAGWSSYEQYF.